The 4 T cell receptor beta chains given below trace back to one sample, sequenced in a study of cytomegalovirus exposure and HLA in healthy donors. Profiling relied on immunoSEQ multiplex PCR, and the TCRdb table lists in-frame clones only, not all of them. The profile covers about 130,000 clones, with 85% to 90% appearing a single time and under 8% taken by the ten largest. The specimen sequenced was PBMCs. Source of these receptors: a woman in her 30s in good health and CMV-seropositive.

CDR3 sequence (DNA): TGTGCCAGCAGCTTACAGATACAAGAGACCCAGTACTTC. Encoded protein: CASSLQIQETQYF. The chain carries TRBV7-2 and TRBJ2-5; no reliable D call. The CDR3 has 13 residues. CDR1 and CDR2 (germline): SGHTA, FQGNSA. V gave up 2 bases and J gave up 2 bases, with 6 bases separating them.

The gene calls are TRBV5-6 and TRBJ2-5; TRBD1 is a possible D gene (5 bases). The CDR3 length is 13 residues. CDR1 SGHDT and CDR2 YYEEEE come from the germline V gene. The V end lost 8 bases, the J end lost 0 bases, and 11 bases lay between the germline ends. The CDR3 reads CASLTAYQETQYF. The CDR3 DNA is TGTGCCAGTCTGACAGCGTACCAAGAGACCCAGTACTTC.

This clone appeared once. The J gene is TRBJ2-7, the V gene TRBV18; tentatively, D is TRBD2 (6 bases). Trimming removed 6 bases from V and 2 bases from J, with 29 bases in between. The germline CDR1 and CDR2 sequences are KGHSH and LQKENI. The CDR3 consists of 19 residues. The CDR3 spells CASSILMSGPGEGPYEQYF. CDR3 nucleotides: TGTGCCAGCTCCATCCTAATGTCTGGGCCGGGAGAGGGACCCTACGAGCAGTACTTC.

The gene calls are TRBV9 and TRBJ2-7, with 7 bases matching TRBD2. After removal of 0 bases from V and 0 bases from J, the junction contained 3 bases not matched to a gene. This CDR3 comprises 15 residues. Germline CDR1 and CDR2: SGDLS and YYNGEE. The CDR3 DNA reads as TGTGCCAGCAGCGTAGCCCCTAGCGGCTCCTACGAGCAGTACTTC. Its translation: CASSVAPSGSYEQYF.